These T cell receptor beta chains were read from a single sample in a study of T cell responses to AZD1222 COVID-19 vaccine. Profiled with immunoSEQ multiplex PCR; TCRdb holds only in-frame clones, not every one. Among 160,000 or so clones listed, 91% were seen once. The input for sequencing was peripheral blood, taken on day 0 of AZD1222 vaccination. Receptors originate from an adult in good health. Each CDR3 is given with its conserved first and last residue. D genes are given only for firm matches. Clone size is shown for a subset of rows, as once, few, many or a class of expanded clone.

v_gene: TRBV7-2; d_gene: TRBD1; j_gene: TRBJ1-6; abundance: once; CDR3aa: CASSLDQGQGNSPLHF; CDR3nt: TGTGCCAGCAGCTTAGATCAGGGACAGGGTAATTCACCCCTCCACTTT
v_gene: TRBV28; d_gene: .; j_gene: TRBJ1-1; abundance: .; CDR3aa: CASTPGQNTEAFF; CDR3nt: TGTGCCAGCACCCCGGGACAGAACACTGAAGCTTTCTTT
v_gene: TRBV27; d_gene: TRBD1; j_gene: TRBJ2-1; abundance: .; CDR3aa: CASRGNAYNEQFF; CDR3nt: TGTGCGAGCAGGGGGAACGCCTACAATGAGCAGTTCTTC
v_gene: TRBV5-4; d_gene: .; j_gene: TRBJ1-1; abundance: .; CDR3aa: CASSLGHLGDTEAFF; CDR3nt: TGTGCCAGCAGCTTGGGACACCTTGGGGACACTGAAGCTTTCTTT
v_gene: TRBV7-9; d_gene: .; j_gene: TRBJ1-1; abundance: .; CDR3aa: CASSVTPNTEAFF; CDR3nt: TGTGCCAGCAGCGTTACACCGAACACTGAAGCTTTCTTT
v_gene: TRBV12-3/TRBV12-4; d_gene: .; j_gene: TRBJ2-2; abundance: .; CDR3aa: CATRLGELFF; CDR3nt: TGTGCCACTCGACTGGGAGAGCTGTTTTTT
v_gene: TRBV18; d_gene: TRBD1; j_gene: TRBJ1-1; abundance: .; CDR3aa: CASSQTPGQGNTEAFF; CDR3nt: TGTGCCAGCTCACAGACTCCAGGACAGGGAAACACTGAAGCTTTCTTT
v_gene: TRBV19; d_gene: .; j_gene: TRBJ1-6; abundance: .; CDR3aa: CASTDIPTPSGRDSPLHF; CDR3nt: TGTGCCAGTACAGACATCCCCACACCGTCGGGGAGAGATTCACCCCTCCACTTT
v_gene: TRBV7-7; d_gene: .; j_gene: TRBJ2-2; abundance: .; CDR3aa: CASSSGLTSNTGELFF; CDR3nt: TGTGCTAGCAGCTCCGGTCTGACCTCGAACACCGGGGAGCTGTTTTTT
v_gene: TRBV29-1; d_gene: .; j_gene: TRBJ2-2; abundance: .; CDR3aa: CSLAAPNTGELFF; CDR3nt: TGCAGCTTAGCGGCCCCAAACACCGGGGAGCTGTTTTTT
v_gene: TRBV5-4; d_gene: TRBD2; j_gene: TRBJ2-3; abundance: .; CDR3aa: CASSPTSGRALDTQYF; CDR3nt: TGTGCCAGCAGCCCTACTAGCGGGAGGGCATTAGATACGCAGTATTTT
v_gene: TRBV28; d_gene: TRBD2; j_gene: TRBJ2-7; abundance: .; CDR3aa: CASRGTSGSPQQYF; CDR3nt: TGTGCCAGCAGGGGGACTAGCGGGAGTCCCCAGCAGTACTTC
v_gene: TRBV19; d_gene: .; j_gene: TRBJ2-7; abundance: .; CDR3aa: CASSQGNEQYF; CDR3nt: TGTGCCAGTAGTCAAGGAAACGAGCAGTACTTC
v_gene: TRBV15; d_gene: .; j_gene: TRBJ1-1; abundance: .; CDR3aa: CATSRDKGGNTEAFF; CDR3nt: TGTGCCACCAGCAGAGATAAGGGGGGGAACACTGAAGCTTTCTTT
v_gene: TRBV12-3/TRBV12-4; d_gene: .; j_gene: TRBJ1-2; abundance: .; CDR3aa: CASSTTNYGYTF; CDR3nt: TGTGCCAGCAGTACCACAAACTATGGCTACACCTTC
v_gene: TRBV14; d_gene: .; j_gene: TRBJ2-1; abundance: .; CDR3aa: CASSPVSFNEQFF; CDR3nt: TGTGCCAGCAGCCCAGTCAGTTTCAATGAGCAGTTCTTC
v_gene: TRBV27; d_gene: TRBD2; j_gene: TRBJ2-3; abundance: .; CDR3aa: CASASGGATQYF; CDR3nt: TGTGCCAGCGCTAGCGGGGGGGCTACGCAGTATTTT
v_gene: TRBV6-4; d_gene: .; j_gene: TRBJ2-2; abundance: .; CDR3aa: CASSEAPSTGELFF; CDR3nt: TGTGCCAGCAGTGAGGCCCCGAGCACCGGGGAGCTGTTTTTT
v_gene: TRBV9; d_gene: .; j_gene: TRBJ1-3; abundance: .; CDR3aa: CASSVEGGSGNTIYF; CDR3nt: TGTGCCAGCAGCGTAGAAGGAGGCTCTGGAAACACCATATATTTT
v_gene: TRBV10-3; d_gene: .; j_gene: TRBJ1-5; abundance: .; CDR3aa: CAISQHPNQPQHF; CDR3nt: TGTGCCATCAGTCAGCACCCCAATCAGCCCCAGCATTTT
v_gene: TRBV10-1; d_gene: .; j_gene: TRBJ2-3; abundance: .; CDR3aa: CASSQQTSGSDTQYF; CDR3nt: TGCGCCAGCAGTCAACAGACTAGTGGTTCAGATACGCAGTATTTT
v_gene: TRBV6-1; d_gene: TRBD2; j_gene: TRBJ2-5; abundance: .; CDR3aa: CASSAVTSGGSETQYF; CDR3nt: TGTGCCAGCAGTGCCGTGACTAGCGGGGGATCGGAGACCCAGTACTTC
v_gene: TRBV5-6; d_gene: TRBD1; j_gene: TRBJ1-5; abundance: few; CDR3aa: CASSLTDRSNQPQHF; CDR3nt: TGTGCCAGCAGCCTGACGGACAGGAGCAATCAGCCCCAGCATTTT
v_gene: TRBV11-2; d_gene: TRBD2; j_gene: TRBJ2-1; abundance: .; CDR3aa: CASSLLAGGRGEQFF; CDR3nt: TGTGCCAGCAGCCTGCTAGCGGGGGGGCGCGGTGAGCAGTTCTTC
v_gene: TRBV4-3; d_gene: .; j_gene: TRBJ2-1; abundance: .; CDR3aa: CASSQGPGSYNEQFF; CDR3nt: TGCGCCAGCAGCCAGGGCCCCGGCTCCTACAATGAGCAGTTCTTC
v_gene: TRBV30; d_gene: .; j_gene: TRBJ1-1; abundance: once; CDR3aa: CAWSVTRVNTEAFF; CDR3nt: TGTGCCTGGAGTGTAACCAGAGTGAACACTGAAGCTTTCTTT
v_gene: TRBV5-1; d_gene: TRBD1; j_gene: TRBJ1-1; abundance: few; CDR3aa: CASSLEPGDRNTEAFF; CDR3nt: TGCGCCAGCAGCTTGGAACCCGGGGACAGAAACACTGAAGCTTTCTTT
v_gene: TRBV6-5; d_gene: .; j_gene: TRBJ2-7; abundance: once; CDR3aa: CASSLGTPSSYEQYF; CDR3nt: TGTGCCAGCAGCCTGGGGACACCGAGCTCCTACGAGCAGTACTTC
v_gene: TRBV28; d_gene: TRBD1; j_gene: TRBJ1-5; abundance: .; CDR3aa: CASSFPQGAQPQHF; CDR3nt: TGTGCCAGCAGTTTCCCCCAGGGGGCCCAGCCCCAGCATTTT
v_gene: TRBV5-1; d_gene: .; j_gene: TRBJ1-3; abundance: .; CDR3aa: CASMAIYF; CDR3nt: TGCGCCAGCATGGCCATATATTTT
v_gene: TRBV7-9; d_gene: TRBD1; j_gene: TRBJ2-7; abundance: .; CDR3aa: CASRGQDEQYF; CDR3nt: TGTGCCAGCCGTGGACAGGACGAGCAGTACTTC
v_gene: TRBV15; d_gene: .; j_gene: TRBJ2-2; abundance: .; CDR3aa: CATSRAGDTGELFF; CDR3nt: TGTGCCACCAGCAGAGCGGGAGACACCGGGGAGCTGTTTTTT
v_gene: TRBV12-5; d_gene: .; j_gene: TRBJ2-7; abundance: .; CDR3aa: CASGLGRESWDEQYF; CDR3nt: TGTGCTAGTGGTTTGGGTAGGGAGTCCTGGGACGAGCAGTACTTC
v_gene: TRBV4-1; d_gene: TRBD1; j_gene: TRBJ1-1; abundance: .; CDR3aa: CASRLTGGNTEAFF; CDR3nt: TGCGCCAGCAGACTTACAGGGGGGAACACTGAAGCTTTCTTT
v_gene: TRBV28; d_gene: .; j_gene: TRBJ2-5; abundance: .; CDR3aa: CASSFPPGSQETQYF; CDR3nt: TGTGCCAGCAGTTTTCCCCCGGGGTCCCAAGAGACCCAGTACTTC
v_gene: TRBV6-4; d_gene: .; j_gene: TRBJ2-6; abundance: .; CDR3aa: CASSAMAASGANVLTF; CDR3nt: TGTGCCAGCAGTGCTATGGCGGCGTCTGGGGCCAACGTCCTGACTTTC
v_gene: TRBV28; d_gene: .; j_gene: TRBJ1-2; abundance: .; CDR3aa: CASTPPGAPDYGYTF; CDR3nt: TGTGCCAGCACCCCCCCCGGGGCGCCCGACTATGGCTACACCTTC